This T cell receptor beta chain comes out of a study of T cells in Graves' hyperthyroidism and ophthalmopathy (dated by TCRdb to the late 2010s). Turning to the overall study: Peripheral blood samples were taken at the time of initial diagnosis, prior to any treatment. TCR V-J signatures able to tell the groups apart were searched for in a discovery cohort of 100 or so patients, of whom more than 40 had Graves' ophthalmopathy and around 56 had stable Graves' hyperthyroidism. Prospective prediction of ophthalmopathy was tested in an independent validation cohort consisting of some 18 hyperthyroidism patients and around 17 patients who later progressed to ophthalmopathy. For training and testing, the 100 patients in the discovery cohort were randomly divided in a 7:3 ratio. Thyroid tissue and blood T-cell repertoires from about 6 Graves' hyperthyroidism patients were also compared in the study. After sampling, hyperthyroidism patients received methimazole starting at 30 mg daily, and ophthalmopathy patients received high-dose intravenous methylprednisolone. The paper describes TCR Vbeta CDR3 sequencing of 140 or so peripheral blood samples, made up of 40 to 45 ophthalmopathy patients, around 78 hyperthyroidism patients and around 17 progressor patients.

Hyperthyroidism patients were newly diagnosed, with disease duration under 2 months, and aged 18 to 65 years. Exclusion was applied to patients with uncontrolled infections, other autoimmune diseases, pregnancy or lactation. Diagnoses relied on clinical symptoms, serum thyroxine and TRAb, thyroid ultrasound and orbital computed tomography. For progressor patients, blood was drawn at the first diagnosis of hyperthyroidism, before any ophthalmopathy symptoms had appeared. PBMCs were isolated from roughly 10 ml of fresh peripheral blood by Ficoll-Paque density gradient centrifugation. Progressor patients were first diagnosed with Graves' hyperthyroidism and then developed ophthalmopathy during follow-up. Trizol reagent was used to extract total RNA, and RNA quality was then checked on an Agilent 2100 Bioanalyzer. TCR beta CDR3 regions were amplified from RNA transcripts. A first-round RT-PCR of the TCR CDR3 used the HTBI primer set with the Qiagen OneStep RT-PCR kit. A second multiplex PCR round built the libraries, followed by size selection and purification. Sequencing of the libraries was done on an Illumina HiSeq2000 using paired-end 100 bp reads. Under the source paper's analysis protocol: Raw data were processed with SOAPnuke, discarding reads with adapters, uncalled bases, mean Phred below 15, or no exact constant-primer or identifier match. High-quality paired reads were merged with COPE v1.2.5, and unique nucleotide sequences were defined as clonotypes. Clonotypes were aligned to IMGT TRBV, TRBD and TRBJ reference segments using MiTCR v1.1. Only V-J combinations with frequency above 0.0001, covering roughly 99% of repertoires, were analysed. A TCS score was defined as the ratio between F50 (clonal expansion) and ExV (chaos), using BLOSUM62-based TCRdist between CDR3 peptides within each V-J. Welch's t-statistics and random forest reduced roughly 540 V-J features to roughly 13, which were used in a naive Bayes classifier (R e1071). Using fastp trimming at Q25 and MiXCR clonotype assembly, TCRdb reanalyzed the public sequencing data and kept in-frame beta chains. Rows are combined by CDR3 protein, so each entry shows the most common genes and DNA. In this record, the V and J calls reflect TCRdb's handling and not the investigators' own analysis. For this sample the table gives around 380,000 distinct CDR3 sequences, of which 13% were detected only once. Less than 25% of the sample lies in the top ten.

Deletion took 0 bases off V and 4 bases off J, with a span of 6 bases between the germline ends. From the germline V gene, CDR1 is MNHEY and CDR2 is SVGAGI. The cysteine opens and the phenylalanine closes a CDR3 of 13 amino acids. Left in the record is the CDR3 DNA by itself, 39 bases read in frame from the first base. What the work shows at the level of the full study, not this receptor alone: In validation, progression to ophthalmopathy was predicted by the model with nearly 71% sensitivity and approximately 78% specificity, a median of about 6.4 months before onset. Sample size was not statistically predetermined, and investigators were not blinded to group allocation. Ophthalmopathy was separated from stable hyperthyroidism by a 13 V-J signature model, with over 85% sensitivity and roughly 84% specificity obtained in cross-validation and 80%/75% obtained in testing. Most expanded thyroid clonotypes (frequency above 0.001) were also detected in blood, a finding suggesting that blood repertoires may reflect thyroid immune responses.

About this clonotype: There is no known antigen for this receptor. It has no much larger one-base neighbor in the sample; base qualities were not kept.

The sequence was obtained from a man younger than 40 with Graves' hyperthyroidism that later progressed to Graves' ophthalmopathy. Input material: blood. The rearranged chain carries TRBV6-5 and TRBJ2-5, with no confidently assigned D gene. The CDR3 protein is CASSYSMVETQYF. The DNA sequence follows: TGTGCCAGCAGTTACTCGATGGTAGAGACCCAGTACTTC.